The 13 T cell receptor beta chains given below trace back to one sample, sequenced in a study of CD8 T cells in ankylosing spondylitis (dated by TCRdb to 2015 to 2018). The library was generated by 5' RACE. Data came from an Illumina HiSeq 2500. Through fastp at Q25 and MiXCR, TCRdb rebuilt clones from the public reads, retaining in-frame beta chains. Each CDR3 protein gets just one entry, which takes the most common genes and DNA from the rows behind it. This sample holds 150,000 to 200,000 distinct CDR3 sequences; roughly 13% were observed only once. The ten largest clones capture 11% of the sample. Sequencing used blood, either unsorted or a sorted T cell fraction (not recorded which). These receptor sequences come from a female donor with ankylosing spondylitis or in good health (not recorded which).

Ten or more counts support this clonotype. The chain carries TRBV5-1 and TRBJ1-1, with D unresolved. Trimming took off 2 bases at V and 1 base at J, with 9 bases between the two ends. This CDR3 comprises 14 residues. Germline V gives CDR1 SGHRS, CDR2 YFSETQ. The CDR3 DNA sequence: TGCGCCAGCAGCTTCATGGGCCCGAACACTGAAGCTTTCTTT. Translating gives CASSFMGPNTEAFF. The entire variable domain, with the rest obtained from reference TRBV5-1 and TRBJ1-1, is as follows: KAGVTQTPRYLIKTRGQQVTLSCSPISGHRSVSWYQQTPGQGLQFLFEYFSETQRNKGNFPGRFSGRQFSNSRSEMNVSTLELGDSALYLCASSFMGPNTEAFFGQGTRLTVV.

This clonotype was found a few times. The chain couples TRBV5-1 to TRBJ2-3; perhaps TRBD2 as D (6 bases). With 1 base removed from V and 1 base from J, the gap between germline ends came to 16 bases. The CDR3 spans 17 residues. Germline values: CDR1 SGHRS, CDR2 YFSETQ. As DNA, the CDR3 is TGCGCCAGCAGCTTGCGTAGCGGATCCTCCGGCACAGATACGCAGTATTTT. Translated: CASSLRSGSSGTDTQYF.

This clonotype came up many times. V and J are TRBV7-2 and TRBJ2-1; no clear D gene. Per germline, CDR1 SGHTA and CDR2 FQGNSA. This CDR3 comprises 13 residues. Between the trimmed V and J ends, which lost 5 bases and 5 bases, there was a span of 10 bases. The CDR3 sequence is CASSHDGDNEQFF. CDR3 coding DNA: TGTGCCAGCAGCCATGACGGTGACAATGAGCAGTTCTTC. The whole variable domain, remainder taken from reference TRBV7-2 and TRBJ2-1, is GAGVSQSPSNKVTEKGKDVELRCDPISGHTALYWYRQSLGQGLEFLIYFQGNSAPDKSGLPSDRFSAERTGGSVSTLTIQRTQQEDSAVYLCASSHDGDNEQFFGPGTRLTVL.

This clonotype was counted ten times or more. CDR3 sequence reads: CASSPDSVEKLFF. CDR3 DNA sequence: TGTGCCAGCTCACCCGACAGCGTTGAAAAACTGTTTTTT. The chain recombines TRBV18 with TRBJ1-4, with D possibly being TRBD1 (5 bases). The CDR3 extends over 13 amino acids. Germline CDR1 is KGHSH and CDR2 is LQKENI. Trimming shortened V by 3 bases and J by 7 bases, and 9 bases separated the two germline ends.

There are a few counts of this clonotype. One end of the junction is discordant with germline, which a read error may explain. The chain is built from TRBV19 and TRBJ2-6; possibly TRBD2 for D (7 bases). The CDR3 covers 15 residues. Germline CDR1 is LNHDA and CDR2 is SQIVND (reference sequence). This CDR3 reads CASRWGGSGANVLTF. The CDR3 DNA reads TGTGCCAGTAGATGGGGGGGCTCTGGGGCCAACGTCCTGACTTTT.

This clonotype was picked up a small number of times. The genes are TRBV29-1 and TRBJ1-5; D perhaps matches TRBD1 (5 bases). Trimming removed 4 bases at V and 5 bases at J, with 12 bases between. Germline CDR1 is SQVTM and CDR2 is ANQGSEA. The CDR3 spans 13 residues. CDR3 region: CSVVAGTHQPQHF. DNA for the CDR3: TGCAGCGTTGTGGCAGGGACCCATCAGCCCCAGCATTTT.

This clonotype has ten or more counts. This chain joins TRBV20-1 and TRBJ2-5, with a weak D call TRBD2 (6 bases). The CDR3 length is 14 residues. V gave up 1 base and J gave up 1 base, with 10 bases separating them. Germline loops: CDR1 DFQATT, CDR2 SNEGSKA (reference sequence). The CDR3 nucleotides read TGCAGTGCTAGAGCGGGGGATTCCCAAGAGACCCAGTACTTC. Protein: CSARAGDSQETQYF.

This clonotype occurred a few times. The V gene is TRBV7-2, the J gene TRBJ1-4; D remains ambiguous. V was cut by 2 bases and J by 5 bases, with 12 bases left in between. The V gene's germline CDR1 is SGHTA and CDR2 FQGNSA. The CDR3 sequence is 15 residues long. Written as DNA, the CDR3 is TGTGCCAGCAGCTTACAGCCAGGCCTCAATGAAAAACTGTTTTTT. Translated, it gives CASSLQPGLNEKLFF.

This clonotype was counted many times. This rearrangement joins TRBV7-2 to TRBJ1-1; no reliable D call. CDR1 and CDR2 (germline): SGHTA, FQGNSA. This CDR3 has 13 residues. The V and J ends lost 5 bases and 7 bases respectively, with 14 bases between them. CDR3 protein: CASSPRRVDEAFF. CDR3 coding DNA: TGTGCCAGCAGCCCCCGCCGGGTAGATGAAGCTTTCTTT. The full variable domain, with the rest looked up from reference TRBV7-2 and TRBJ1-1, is GAGVSQSPSNKVTEKGKDVELRCDPISGHTALYWYRQSLGQGLEFLIYFQGNSAPDKSGLPSDRFSAERTGGSVSTLTIQRTQQEDSAVYLCASSPRRVDEAFFGQGTRLTVV.

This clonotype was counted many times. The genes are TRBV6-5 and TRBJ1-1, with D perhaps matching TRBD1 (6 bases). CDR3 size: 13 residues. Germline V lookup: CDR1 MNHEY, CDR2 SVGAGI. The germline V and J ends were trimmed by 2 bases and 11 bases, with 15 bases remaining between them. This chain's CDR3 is CASSYPGEVGAFF. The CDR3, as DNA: TGTGCCAGCAGTTACCCAGGGGAGGTGGGCGCTTTCTTT.

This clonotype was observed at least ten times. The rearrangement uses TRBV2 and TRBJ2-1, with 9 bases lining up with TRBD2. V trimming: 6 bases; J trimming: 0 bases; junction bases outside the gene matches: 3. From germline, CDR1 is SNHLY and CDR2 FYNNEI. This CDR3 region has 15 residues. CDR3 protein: CASRLSGGSYNEQFF. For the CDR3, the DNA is TGTGCCAGCAGACTTAGCGGGGGCTCCTACAATGAGCAGTTCTTC.

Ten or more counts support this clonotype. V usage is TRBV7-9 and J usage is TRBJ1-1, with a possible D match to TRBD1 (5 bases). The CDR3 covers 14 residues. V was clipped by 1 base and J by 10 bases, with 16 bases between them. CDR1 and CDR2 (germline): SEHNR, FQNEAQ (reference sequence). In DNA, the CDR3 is TGTGCCAGCAGCTTAGAAGGGGTCGAGAGGCCAGCTTTCTTT. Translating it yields CASSLEGVERPAFF.

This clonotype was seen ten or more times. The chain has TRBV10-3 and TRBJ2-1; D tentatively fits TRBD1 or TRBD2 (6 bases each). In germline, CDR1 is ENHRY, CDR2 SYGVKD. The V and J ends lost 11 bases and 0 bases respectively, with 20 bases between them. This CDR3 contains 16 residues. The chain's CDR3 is CAALGVPGASYNEQFF. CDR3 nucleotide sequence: TGTGCCGCCCTGGGGGTACCGGGGGCCTCCTACAATGAGCAGTTCTTC.